These 28 T cell receptor beta chains came from one sample sequenced in a study of beta chain features in type 1 diabetes. These TCRs' antigens remain unknown. Every bit of the isolated RNA underwent reverse transcription, so sequencing read expressed TCRB transcripts. The data were produced by immunoSEQ multiplex PCR, yet TCRdb's version contains in-frame clones alone and is incomplete. Seen here are approximately 260,000 clones, roughly 24% observed once, and the top ten hold around 0.012%. General study findings and limits: Shorter TCRB CDR3s, moderately but significantly so, were found in Type 1 diabetes patients in all four CD4+ subsets.

Sequenced: naive CD4+ T cells from blood. These receptors were obtained from a woman in her 30s with type 1 diabetes.

This clone was seen a few times. In nucleotides, the CDR3 is TGTGCCAGCAGTCGAGGACTAGATTCCTACGAGCAGTACTTC. The encoded protein is CASSRGLDSYEQYF. V gene TRBV7-9 combines with J gene TRBJ2-7, with 7 bases that match TRBD2. The CDR3 sequence is 14 residues long. Germline V gene sequence: CDR1 SEHNR, CDR2 FQNEAQ (reference sequence). Unmatched junction bases numbered 6, after V lost 6 bases and J lost 1 base.

The chain links TRBV28 to TRBJ2-6, with TRBD1 identical over 8 bases. The ends lost 7 bases at V and 0 bases at J; junction bases unmatched: 14. The germline CDR1 and CDR2 sequences are MDHEN and SYDVKM. The CDR3 runs to 19 residues. The CDR3, as DNA: TGTGCCAGCACCCCTTTCCCGGGACAGGAGATCTCTGGGGCCAACGTCCTGACTTTC. Translated: CASTPFPGQEISGANVLTF.

This clone was found a few times. This sequence joins TRBV29-1 and TRBJ2-3, with TRBD1 identical over 10 bases. From germline, CDR1 is SQVTM and CDR2 ANQGSEA. The CDR3 length is 13 residues. The V segment lost 8 bases and the J segment 4 bases; nucleotides outside the gene matches: 6. Here the CDR3 reads CSLRTGGADTQYF. CDR3 nucleotide sequence: TGCAGCCTTAGGACAGGGGGAGCAGATACGCAGTATTTT.

The chain couples TRBV4-1 to TRBJ2-5, with D possibly being TRBD1 (6 bases). There are 19 residues in the CDR3. V gave up 0 bases and J gave up 4 bases, with 24 bases separating them. Germline V gene lookup returns CDR1 MGHRA and CDR2 YSYEKL. CDR3 sequence: CASSQEQTLPGTPGETQYF. The CDR3 bases are TGCGCCAGCAGCCAAGAGCAAACCCTTCCCGGGACACCCGGAGAGACCCAGTACTTC.

The chain has TRBV9 and TRBJ1-5; 7 nucleotides line up with TRBD1. In germline, CDR1 is SGDLS, CDR2 YYNGEE. The length of the CDR3 is 14 residues. The J segment lost 2 bases and the V segment lost 4 bases, leaving 3 bases of the junction unmatched. The CDR3 is CASSWDSGNQPQHF. In nucleotides, the CDR3 is TGTGCCAGCAGCTGGGACAGCGGCAATCAGCCCCAGCATTTT.

This clone was found a few times. The rearrangement joins TRBV30 to TRBJ1-1; no clear D. Looked up from germline, CDR1 is GTSNPN and CDR2 is SVGIG (reference sequence). CDR3 length: 15 residues. Deletions cut 2 bases from V and 4 bases from J, with 17 bases between. In DNA form, the CDR3 reads TGTGCCTGGAGTCTCCGTGGAGCCCCCGGCACTGAAGCTTTCTTT. Translating it yields CAWSLRGAPGTEAFF.

This clone was detected only a few times. This chain joins TRBV7-9 and TRBJ2-1; TRBD1 is a possible D gene (7 bases). This CDR3 spans 16 amino acids. The germline V gene encodes CDR1 SEHNR and CDR2 FQNEAQ (reference sequence). With 5 bases removed from V and 5 bases from J, the gap between germline ends came to 19 bases. The CDR3 loop reads CASSPSGGLGDNEQFF. CDR3 nucleotides: TGTGCCAGCAGCCCGTCAGGGGGACTCGGCGACAATGAGCAGTTCTTC.

This rearrangement joins TRBV28 to TRBJ2-1, with TRBD2 identical over 8 bases. The CDR3 length is 14 residues. Germline lookup yields CDR1 MDHEN and CDR2 SYDVKM. V was pared by 4 bases and J by 9 bases, with 8 bases of the junction left unmatched. The CDR3 is CASSSPGTRTEQFF. In DNA form, the CDR3 reads TGTGCCAGCAGTTCCCCCGGGACTAGAACTGAGCAGTTCTTC.

The chain couples TRBV2 to TRBJ2-7, with unresolved D. Per germline, CDR1 SNHLY and CDR2 FYNNEI. This CDR3 spans 14 amino acids. Trimming cost V 7 bases and J 3 bases, with 16 bases left between them. The CDR3 is CASILPDTRYEQYF. For the CDR3, the DNA is TGTGCCAGCATCCTCCCAGACACACGCTACGAGCAGTACTTC.

This clone was counted a few times. The chain employs TRBV5-1 and TRBJ2-3, with D perhaps matching TRBD1 (6 bases). Trimming pared 6 bases from V and 4 bases from J, leaving 15 bases between. The CDR3 length is 14 residues. Looked up from germline, CDR1 is SGHRS and CDR2 is YFSETQ. CDR3 in DNA: TGCGCCAGCATGTTAGACAGGTTCGCAGATACGCAGTATTTT. Its translation: CASMLDRFADTQYF.

This clone was seen a handful of times. The chain uses TRBV18 and TRBJ1-5; 9 bases are shared with TRBD1. CDR1 KGHSH and CDR2 LQKENI come from the germline V gene. J lost 0 bases, V lost 5 bases, and 5 bases had no gene match. The CDR3 runs to 16 residues. CDR3: CASSAGTGPSNQPQHF. The CDR3 DNA follows: TGTGCCAGCTCAGCTGGGACAGGGCCTAGCAATCAGCCCCAGCATTTT.

The chain uses TRBV7-3 and TRBJ2-7; 7 positions match TRBD1. Losses at the gene ends were 6 bases for V and 7 bases for J; bases not matched to a gene: 9. This CDR3 is 13 amino acids long. CDR1 and CDR2 from the germline V gene are SGHTA and FQGTGA. CDR3 sequence reads: CASSSQGTGEQYF. In DNA form, the CDR3 reads TGTGCCAGCAGTTCACAGGGGACGGGGGAGCAGTACTTC.

The J gene is TRBJ2-7, the V gene TRBV18, with D perhaps TRBD1 (6 bases). The V end was cut by 0 bases, the J end by 2 bases, with 11 bases between. Germline V gives CDR1 KGHSH, CDR2 LQKENI. This CDR3 has 15 amino acids. The DNA for the CDR3 is TGTGCCAGCTCACCACCCCGGACAGCCACCTACGAGCAGTACTTC. Its translation is CASSPPRTATYEQYF.

The rearrangement uses TRBV2 and TRBJ2-1; TRBD2 might be the D (5 bases). Germline loops: CDR1 SNHLY, CDR2 FYNNEI. This CDR3 has 13 amino acids. V shed 5 bases and J shed 2 bases, with 7 bases lying between them. CDR3 residues: CASSTGTYNEQFF. CDR3 DNA sequence: TGTGCCAGCAGTACCGGGACCTACAATGAGCAGTTCTTC.

This clone has more than one count but fewer than ten. The chain recombines TRBV29-1 with TRBJ1-2; D is ambiguous. Germline V CDR1 and CDR2: SQVTM, ANQGSEA. The germline V and J ends were trimmed by 6 bases and 3 bases, with 8 bases remaining between them. The CDR3 length is 11 residues. CDR3 sequence reads: CSVADDYGYTF. The CDR3, as DNA: TGCAGCGTCGCGGATGACTATGGCTACACCTTC. Complete variable domain (other parts from reference TRBV29-1 and TRBJ1-2): SAVISQKPSRDICQRGTSLTIQCQVDSQVTMMFWYRQQPGQSLTLIATANQGSEATYESGFVIDKFPISRPNLTFSTLTVSNMSPEDSSIYLCSVADDYGYTFGSGTRLTVV.

This clone has just one count. The genes are TRBV9 and TRBJ2-1, with a possible D match to TRBD2 (5 bases). Germline V lookup: CDR1 SGDLS, CDR2 YYNGEE. CDR3 length equals 15 residues. V was pared by 2 bases and J by 0 bases, with 9 bases between. In nucleotides, the CDR3 is TGTGCCAGCAGCGTTAGCGCCCACTCCTACAATGAGCAGTTCTTC. The encoded protein is CASSVSAHSYNEQFF.

This clone was observed a few times. The rearrangement uses TRBV7-9 and TRBJ1-1; 12 nucleotides agree with TRBD1. With V trimmed by 4 bases and J by 6 bases, 6 bases remained unmatched. Germline V gene data show CDR1 as SEHNR and CDR2 as FQNEAQ (reference sequence). The CDR3 has 15 residues. Written as DNA, the CDR3 is TGTGCCAGCAGCTGGGCCGGGACAGGGGGCCCTGAAGCTTTCTTT. It is translated as CASSWAGTGGPEAFF. Based on the CDR3 plus reference TRBV7-9 and TRBJ1-1, the full variable domain is DTGVSQNPRHKITKRGQNVTFRCDPISEHNRLYWYRQTLGQGPEFLTYFQNEAQLEKSRLLSDRFSAERPKGSFSTLEIQRTEQGDSAMYLCASSWAGTGGPEAFFGQGTRLTVV.

The V gene is TRBV29-1, the J gene TRBJ2-3, with a tentative D call TRBD1 (6 bases). The CDR3 runs to 14 residues. Germline lookup yields CDR1 SQVTM and CDR2 ANQGSEA. Trimming cost V 6 bases and J 5 bases, with 18 bases left between them. The CDR3 region has the DNA TGCAGCGTAAAGCCGCAGGGGCTCGAAGATACGCAGTATTTT. Its protein product is CSVKPQGLEDTQYF.

This clone was detected only a few times. The chain has TRBV9 and TRBJ2-1; D not certain. V gave up 2 bases and J gave up 0 bases, with 12 bases separating them. The CDR3 is made up of 16 amino acids. Looked up from germline, CDR1 is SGDLS and CDR2 is YYNGEE. For the CDR3, the DNA is TGTGCCAGCAGCGTGGCTTCTTGGAGCTCCTACAATGAGCAGTTCTTC. Translating it yields CASSVASWSSYNEQFF.

This clone has more than one count but fewer than ten. This chain joins TRBV15 and TRBJ1-2, with 7 bases aligning to TRBD1. The CDR3 has 14 residues. Germline lookup yields CDR1 LNHNV and CDR2 YYDKDF (reference sequence). Trimming cost V 5 bases and J 6 bases; bases outside gene matches: 9. The CDR3 reads CATSFPGRGHGYTF. In DNA form, the CDR3 reads TGTGCCACCAGCTTTCCGGGAAGGGGGCATGGCTACACCTTC.

The V call is TRBV7-9, the J call TRBJ2-1; D might be TRBD1 (6 bases). The CDR3 has 12 residues. CDR1 is SEHNR and CDR2 is FQNEAQ in the germline V gene (reference sequence). The ends were cut back, 4 bases at V and 8 bases at J, with 9 bases in the middle. The CDR3 DNA follows: TGTGCCAGCAGCTCACAGGGCTATGAGCAGTTCTTC. It codes for CASSSQGYEQFF. Full variable domain (outside the CDR3, taken from reference TRBV7-9 and TRBJ2-1): DTGVSQNPRHKITKRGQNVTFRCDPISEHNRLYWYRQTLGQGPEFLTYFQNEAQLEKSRLLSDRFSAERPKGSFSTLEIQRTEQGDSAMYLCASSSQGYEQFFGPGTRLTVL.

The chain's CDR3 is CASSYGDGNSNQPQHF. The CDR3 nucleotides are TGTGCCAGCAGTTACGGCGACGGGAATAGCAATCAGCCCCAGCATTTT. The gene calls are TRBV6-5 and TRBJ1-5; D ambiguous. V lost 2 bases and J 0 bases, leaving 11 bases between the germline ends. The germline CDR1 and CDR2 sequences are MNHEY and SVGAGI. The CDR3 extends over 16 amino acids.

This clone was detected a few times. This sequence joins TRBV9 and TRBJ1-5; the D gene is possibly TRBD1 (5 bases). The CDR3 is 17 residues long. Deletions cut 0 bases from V and 0 bases from J, with 13 bases between. Germline assignment: CDR1 SGDLS and CDR2 YYNGEE. CDR3 in amino acids: CASSVGAGDYSNQPQHF. The CDR3 bases are TGTGCCAGCAGCGTAGGGGCGGGGGATTATAGCAATCAGCCCCAGCATTTT.

The V gene is TRBV11-2, the J gene TRBJ2-5; TRBD2 is a possible D gene (5 bases). The CDR3 sequence is 13 residues long. In germline, CDR1 is SGHAT, CDR2 FQNNGV. V was clipped by 5 bases and J by 1 base, with 8 bases between them. Written as DNA, the CDR3 is TGTGCCAGCAGCCTTAGCGCCCAAGAGACCCAGTACTTC. It is translated as CASSLSAQETQYF.

This clone was detected a few times. V and J are TRBV29-1 and TRBJ2-3; 12 bases fit TRBD2. J was trimmed by 3 bases and V by 8 bases; bases with no gene match: 12. Looked up from germline, CDR1 is SQVTM and CDR2 is ANQGSEA. CDR3 length: 16 amino acids. Here the CDR3 DNA reads TGCAGCTTTTGTGGGGGTCTAGCGGGAGGGACAGATACGCAGTATTTT. This sequence encodes CSFCGGLAGGTDTQYF.

The CDR3 loop is CASSLPHIYEQYF. CDR3 coding DNA: TGTGCCAGCAGTTTGCCCCACATCTACGAGCAGTACTTC. The chain couples TRBV28 to TRBJ2-7; D is ambiguous. The CDR3 extends over 13 amino acids. CDR1 and CDR2 from the germline V gene are MDHEN and SYDVKM. Trimming stripped 3 bases from V and 3 bases from J, with 9 bases between.

The table lists this clone with a few counts. The genes are TRBV29-1 and TRBJ2-5; perhaps TRBD2 as D (6 bases). The CDR3 consists of 11 residues. V lost 5 bases to trimming and J lost 5 bases, with 9 bases between them. Germline V gives CDR1 SQVTM, CDR2 ANQGSEA. CDR3 coding DNA: TGCAGCGTTTATCGGGAGGAGACCCAGTACTTC. Amino acid sequence: CSVYREETQYF. Full variable domain (remainder filled in from reference TRBV29-1 and TRBJ2-5): SAVISQKPSRDICQRGTSLTIQCQVDSQVTMMFWYRQQPGQSLTLIATANQGSEATYESGFVIDKFPISRPNLTFSTLTVSNMSPEDSSIYLCSVYREETQYFGPGTRLLVL.

The chain links TRBV4-1 to TRBJ2-7; TRBD1 matches 9 bases. CDR1 is MGHRA, CDR2 YSYEKL, per germline. V shed 1 base, J shed 9 bases, and the junction held 13 bases outside the gene matches. This CDR3 contains 16 residues. The CDR3 region has the DNA TGCGCCAGCAGCCAAGGCCGGGACAGGGCGTCCTGGGGGCAGTACTTC. This encodes CASSQGRDRASWGQYF.